This T cell receptor beta chain was observed in a study of OX40 agonist ivuxolimab in advanced cancers. Study context: Ivuxolimab, an antibody acting as an agonist of OX40 (CD134), was used to treat patients. Study findings and constraints: The mean number of expanded clones was higher in CD8+ T cells than in CD4+.

Measured with immunoSEQ multiplex PCR; TCRdb has only the in-frame clones, and not every one. The sample has around 80,000 clones, approximately 89% seen once. Notes on this clone: Its antigen is unknown.

CDR3 length equals 14 residues. The V gene's germline CDR1 is MNHNY and CDR2 SVGAGI (reference sequence). V lost 7 bases to trimming and J lost 4 bases; unmatched junction nucleotides: 6. The TCR sequence derives from an adult with an advanced solid tumor such as melanoma, head and neck, liver or kidney cancer. The chain employs TRBV6-6 and TRBJ1-4, with TRBD1 matching 7 bases. Specimen: CD4+ or CD8+ T cells sorted from blood, collected in a trial of the OX40 agonist ivuxolimab. The CDR3 loop reads CASKRDSFNEKLFF. DNA for the CDR3: TGTGCCAGCAAACGGGACAGCTTTAATGAAAAACTGTTTTTT.